This T cell receptor beta chain emerged from a study of molecular identifiers for immune sequencing clone quantification listed by TCRdb under 2018. Regarding the research as a whole: For a replicate experiment, RNA from around 20,000 or 100,000 naive CD8 T cells was divided into five aliquots, of which four were sequenced. This methods study used CD8 T cells to benchmark TCR RNA copy counting and molecular-identifier clustering-based TCR repertoire sequencing (MIDCIRS). General study outcomes and caveats: Even against a background of around 950,000 naive CD8 T cells, spiked-in Jurkat TCR RNA amounting to a single cell's worth was reported to be detectable. Highly expanded clone sizes could be underestimated if identical TCR molecules share a barcode. Modeling indicated 2.5 to 3 TCR RNA copies recovered per cell, compared with roughly 10 by digital PCR, which implies a capture efficiency of 25% to 35%. Naive libraries contained spiked-in Jurkat TCR RNA (around ten copies' worth), which is not part of the donor repertoire. Clones above 20 RNA copies held over 97% of molecules in CMV-specific effector cells but under 1% in naive cells. When barcode sub-clustering was not used, chimeric consensus sequences inflated TCR diversity, with chimeras reaching as high as 47%.

Naive CD8 T cell libraries were made from about 20,000 to 1,000,000 sorted cells using 10%, 30% or 50% of purified RNA. Naive CD8 T cells, defined as CD8+CD4-CCR7+CD45RA+, were FACS-sorted into RLT Plus buffer on a BD FACSAria II. To test detection sensitivity, Jurkat RNA equal to ten TCR copies was added to samples of about 19,000-1,100,000 naive CD8 T cells. Enrichment of CD8 T cells was done with RosetteSep CD8+ T Cell Enrichment Cocktail plus Ficoll-Paque, and ACK red cell lysis came afterward. The germline V gene supplies CDR1 MDHEN and CDR2 SYDVKM. From cysteine to phenylalanine, the CDR3 is 16 amino acids long. The entry retains the CDR3 DNA only, 48 bases that are in frame from base 1. V loses 6 bases, J loses 0 bases, and the germline ends lie 17 bases apart. This clonotype was counted between two and nine times. Its antigen has not been determined. Base qualities are not at hand, and no much larger clone is one base apart.

The receptor library was made with PCR. TCRdb names NextSeq 500 as the instrument used. Bulk TCR libraries were made following a previously described method, with the TCR primers given in Table S5. Total RNA was purified with the Qiagen AllPrep DNA/RNA kit. Before analysis, reads from multiple sequencing runs of one library were combined. The paper's data handling went like this. Reads were retained only if an exact TCR constant sequence was present, and the retained reads were trimmed to 150 nt and grouped according to their 12-nt molecular barcodes. Within each barcode group, reads were sub-clustered at a 15% Levenshtein threshold, and quality-weighted consensus sequences were built per RNA molecule. Non-functional sequences were filtered out, along with any lower-count sequence sitting one edit away from another sequence. On the basis of fitting two negative binomial distributions, barcode sub-clusters with fewer than 20% of the maximum read count were discarded. TCRdb reran the public reads through fastp at Q25 and MiXCR, keeping productive beta chains. CDR3 protein sequences are deduplicated, and each keeps its most common genes and DNA. TCRdb's processing, not the authors', yielded these V and J calls. This sample holds some 680,000 distinct CDR3 sequences; 25% were observed only once. Approximately 0.75% of the sample lies in the top ten.

The rearranged chain carries TRBV28 and TRBJ2-5; TRBD2 might be the D gene, on 7 matching bases. Sequencing used naive CD8+ T cells from blood, with Jurkat cell RNA spiked in. Read against the paper, the sample's cell subset or site label means: FACS-sorted CD8+CD4-CCR7+CD45RA+ naive T cells. The TCR was taken from a human donor in good health. Some libraries in this study had Jurkat cell RNA spiked in. DNA sequence: TGTGCCAGCAGCTCCCCGCGGGGGCAGGACCAAGAGACCCAGTACTTC. It translates to CASSSPRGQDQETQYF.